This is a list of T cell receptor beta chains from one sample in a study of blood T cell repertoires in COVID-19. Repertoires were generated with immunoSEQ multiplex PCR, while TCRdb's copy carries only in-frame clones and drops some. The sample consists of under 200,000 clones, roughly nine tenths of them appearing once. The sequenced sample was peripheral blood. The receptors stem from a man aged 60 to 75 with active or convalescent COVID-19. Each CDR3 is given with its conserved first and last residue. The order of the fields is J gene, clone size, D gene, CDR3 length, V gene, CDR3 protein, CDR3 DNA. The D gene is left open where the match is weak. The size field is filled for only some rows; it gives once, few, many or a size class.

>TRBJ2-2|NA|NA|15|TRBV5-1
CASSFGGSLAGELFF
TGCGCCAGCAGCTTTGGGGGGAGTCTCGCCGGGGAGCTGTTTTTT
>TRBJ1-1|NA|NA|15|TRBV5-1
CASSLVPGVFAEAFF
TGCGCCAGCAGCTTGGTCCCAGGGGTTTTCGCCGAAGCTTTCTTT
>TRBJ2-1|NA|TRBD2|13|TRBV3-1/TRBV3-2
CASSQATSGGQFF
TGTGCCAGCAGCCAAGCCACTAGCGGGGGGCAGTTCTTC
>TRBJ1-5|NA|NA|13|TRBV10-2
CASRSGGNQPQHF
TGCGCCAGCAGATCAGGGGGCAATCAGCCCCAGCATTTT
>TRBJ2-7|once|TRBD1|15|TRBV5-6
CASSGGPGQSYEQYF
TGTGCCAGCAGCGGGGGACCGGGACAGTCCTACGAGCAGTACTTC
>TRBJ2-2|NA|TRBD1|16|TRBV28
CASSPTGGAYTGELFF
TGTGCCAGCAGTCCTACAGGGGGCGCGTACACCGGGGAGCTGTTTTTT
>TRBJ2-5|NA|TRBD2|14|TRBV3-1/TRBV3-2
CASSLRGGQETQYF
TGTGCCAGCAGCTTGCGGGGGGGCCAAGAGACCCAGTACTTC
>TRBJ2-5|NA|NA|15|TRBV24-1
CATSDATGDQETQYF
TGTGCCACCAGTGATGCGACAGGCGATCAAGAGACCCAGTACTTC
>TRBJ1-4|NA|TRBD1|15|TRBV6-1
CASSEYRTGGEKLFF
TGTGCCAGCAGTGAATACAGGACAGGGGGAGAAAAACTGTTTTTT
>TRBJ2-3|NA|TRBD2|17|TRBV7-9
CASSSWTSGVLTDTQYF
TGTGCCAGCAGCTCATGGACTAGCGGGGTTCTCACAGATACGCAGTATTTT
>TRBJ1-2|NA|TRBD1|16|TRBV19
CASSTPRRGQMYGYTF
TGTGCCAGTAGTACCCCCCGGAGGGGACAGATGTATGGCTACACCTTC
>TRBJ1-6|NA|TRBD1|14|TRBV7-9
CASSFLGQGSPLHF
TGTGCCAGCAGCTTTTTGGGACAGGGTTCACCCCTCCACTTT
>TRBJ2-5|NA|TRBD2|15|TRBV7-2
CASSTERGGSGTQYF
TGTGCCAGCAGCACAGAGCGGGGGGGCAGTGGGACCCAGTACTTC
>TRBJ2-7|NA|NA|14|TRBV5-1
CASSLAIESYEQYF
TGCGCCAGCAGCTTGGCAATAGAGTCCTACGAGCAGTACTTC
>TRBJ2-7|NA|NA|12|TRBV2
CASSLLGWEEYF
TGTGCCAGCAGTCTCTTGGGGTGGGAGGAGTACTTC
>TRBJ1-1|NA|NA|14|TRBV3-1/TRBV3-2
CASSQQPRGTEAFF
TGTGCCAGCAGCCAACAACCCCGGGGCACTGAAGCTTTCTTT
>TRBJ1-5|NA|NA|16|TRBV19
CASSIRQLNSNQPQHF
TGTGCCAGTAGTATCCGACAGCTCAATAGCAATCAGCCCCAGCATTTT
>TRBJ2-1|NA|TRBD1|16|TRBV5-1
CASSLAGQAIYNEQFF
TGCGCCAGCAGCTTGGCTGGACAGGCGATCTACAATGAGCAGTTCTTC
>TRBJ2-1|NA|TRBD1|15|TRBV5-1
CASSLTGGIYNEQFF
TGCGCCAGCAGCCTGACAGGGGGCATCTACAATGAGCAGTTCTTC
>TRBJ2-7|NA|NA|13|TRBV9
CASSVAQGYEQYF
TGTGCCAGCAGCGTAGCACAGGGCTACGAGCAGTACTTC
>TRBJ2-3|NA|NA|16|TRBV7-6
CASSSLPLANTDTQYF
TGTGCCAGCAGCTCTCTCCCCTTGGCCAACACAGATACGCAGTATTTT
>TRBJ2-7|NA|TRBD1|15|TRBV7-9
CASSLAVTGVNEQYF
TGTGCCAGCAGCTTAGCTGTGACAGGGGTCAACGAGCAGTACTTC